This T cell receptor beta chain derives from a study of Graves' ophthalmopathy and Graves' hyperthyroidism. Background on the study: Blood was drawn at initial diagnosis, before any treatment. Overall study findings and caveats: At about 69% sensitivity and about 72% specificity, the model predicted progression of the ophthalmopathy. Blood samples also showed most expanded thyroid clonotypes exceeding 0.001 frequency.

What supplied the PBMCs was more than 7.5 ml of fresh peripheral blood. This clonotype was observed many times. Its antigen remains unknown. Researchers took RNA transcripts and amplified TCR beta CDR3 regions from them. A first-round RT-PCR used HTBI primers, followed by a second-round multiplex PCR. TCRdb passed the multiplex PCR reads through MiXCR, listing each CDR3 protein once. Here the sample spans under 400,000 distinct CDR3 sequences, about a sixth being singletons. Sequenced input: peripheral blood. This clonotype was obtained from an adult man with Graves' ophthalmopathy.

In nucleotides, the CDR3 is TGTGCCAGCAGCTCAGGGACAGGGAACACTGAAGCTTTCTTT. It specifies CASSSGTGNTEAFF. This chain joins TRBV11-1 and TRBJ1-1; 8 bases line up with TRBD1. The CDR3 extends over 14 amino acids. J lost 1 base, V lost 4 bases, and 2 bases had no gene match. Germline assignment: CDR1 SGHAT and CDR2 FQDESV (reference sequence).